Given below is one T cell receptor beta chain in context. The sample belongs to a study of blood T cell repertoires in COVID-19. Whole-study context: The samples span acute and convalescent COVID-19 from the United States, Italy and Spain. T cells, B-cell-depleted T cells, or PBMCs provided the cDNA or gDNA that served as material.

In the authors' workflow: Reference gene primer amplification gave estimated nucleated cell counts. TCRdb's table, derived via immunoSEQ multiplex PCR, lists solely in-frame clones and lacks some. The DNA gave D and trimming, while V, J and clone size come from that table. The sample shows approximately 210,000 clones, around 94% of them seen only once. V dropped 2 bases and J dropped 4 bases, with 5 bases sitting between them. Germline CDR1 reads WSHSY; CDR2 reads SAAADI. CDR3 length equals 12 residues. The V and J genes are TRBV10-2 and TRBJ2-5, with D maybe TRBD2 (5 bases). The origin of this receptor is a man aged 30 to 39 with COVID-19, enrolled during active disease. What was sequenced was peripheral blood. The CDR3 reads CASSEEGETQYF. CDR3 DNA sequence: TGCGCCAGCAGTGAGGAGGGAGAGACCCAGTACTTC.